Each of the 25 T cell receptor beta chains below was sequenced from the same sample in a study of blood T cell repertoires in COVID-19. Only in-frame clones appear in the TCRdb table, and some are missing; sequencing was by immunoSEQ multiplex PCR. The data show a few hundred thousand clones, around 87% seen once. Sequencing was done on a sample of peripheral blood. The receptors derive from a man younger than 35 with active or convalescent COVID-19.

The V gene is TRBV28, the J gene TRBJ1-5, with D possibly matching TRBD1 (6 bases). V lost 7 bases to trimming and J lost 5 bases, with 15 bases between them. CDR3 length equals 14 residues. In germline, CDR1 is MDHEN, CDR2 SYDVKM. The CDR3 loop reads CASTPVGGHQPQHF. CDR3 in DNA: TGTGCCAGCACCCCAGTCGGGGGGCATCAGCCCCAGCATTTT.

The chain links TRBV5-6 to TRBJ2-7, with 11 bases lining up with TRBD1. V shed 2 bases and J 3 bases; nucleotides not matched to a gene: 1. The CDR3 covers 14 residues. CDR1 and CDR2 from the germline V gene are SGHDT and YYEEEE. The CDR3 nucleotides are TGTGCCAGCAGCTTCGGGACAGGGGGCTACGAGCAGTACTTC. It translates to CASSFGTGGYEQYF.

This chain uses TRBV9 with TRBJ2-2; TRBD2 matches at 8 bases. The CDR3 loop spans 16 amino acids. After removal of 2 bases from V and 3 bases from J, the junction contained 6 bases not matched to a gene. CDR1 and CDR2 (germline): SGDLS, YYNGEE. This CDR3 reads CASSVREDRYTGELFF. CDR3 sequence (DNA): TGTGCCAGCAGCGTGCGGGAGGACCGGTACACCGGGGAGCTGTTTTTT. Combining the CDR3 with reference TRBV9 and TRBJ2-2 gives the whole variable domain DSGVTQTPKHLITATGQRVTLRCSPRSGDLSVYWYQQSLDQGLQFLIQYYNGEERAKGNILERFSAQQFPDLHSELNLSSLELGDSALYFCASSVREDRYTGELFFGEGSRLTVL.

This clone has a handful of counts. The rearrangement joins TRBV6-1 to TRBJ2-2; 7 nucleotides line up with TRBD1. V gave up 0 bases and J gave up 0 bases; unmatched junction bases: 4. Germline V lookup: CDR1 MNHNS, CDR2 SASEGT. This CDR3 is built from 17 residues. The CDR3 DNA is TGTGCCAGCAGTGAAGCGGGACAGCTCGCGAACACCGGGGAGCTGTTTTTT. Protein: CASSEAGQLANTGELFF.

This clone has only one observation. The chain recombines TRBV28 with TRBJ1-1; D may be TRBD1 (5 bases). The CDR3 runs 13 residues. Per germline, CDR1 MDHEN and CDR2 SYDVKM. The ends were cut back, 6 bases at V and 10 bases at J, with 18 bases in the middle. This CDR3 is CASRPDSAQGAFF. CDR3 bases: TGTGCCAGCAGGCCTGACAGCGCCCAAGGAGCTTTCTTT. The full variable domain, in which reference TRBV28 and TRBJ1-1 provide the parts outside the CDR3, is DVKVTQSSRYLVKRTGEKVFLECVQDMDHENMFWYRQDPGLGLRLIYFSYDVKMKEKGDIPEGYSVSREKKERFSLILESASTNQTSMYLCASRPDSAQGAFFGQGTRLTVV.

V and J are TRBV24-1 and TRBJ2-1, with 9 bases identical to TRBD2. The V segment lost 4 bases and the J segment 1 base; nucleotides outside the gene matches: 4. The germline CDR1 and CDR2 sequences are KGHDR and SFDVKD. The CDR3 loop spans 16 amino acids. This CDR3 reads CATSDASGASYNEQFF. CDR3 bases: TGTGCCACCAGTGACGCTAGCGGGGCGTCCTACAATGAGCAGTTCTTC.

The rearrangement links TRBV6-5 to TRBJ2-7; D might be TRBD2 (6 bases). V shed 6 bases and J shed 4 bases, with 16 bases lying between them. The CDR3 covers 14 residues. Germline lookup yields CDR1 MNHEY and CDR2 SVGAGI. In nucleotides, the CDR3 is TGTGCCAGCAGGGACGGGACTGGAAAATACGAGCAGTACTTC. It codes for CASRDGTGKYEQYF.

The rearrangement uses TRBV27 and TRBJ1-1; D might be TRBD1 (6 bases). Germline V gene data show CDR1 as MNHEY and CDR2 as SMNVEV (reference sequence). The CDR3 length is 15 residues. V lost 4 bases, J lost 1 base, and 13 bases lay in between. In DNA form, the CDR3 reads TGTGCCAGCAGTTCCAAACCGGGACAGAACACTGAAGCTTTCTTT. It specifies CASSSKPGQNTEAFF.

The chain couples TRBV19 to TRBJ1-3; no reliable D call. The CDR3 is made up of 14 amino acids. Germline values: CDR1 LNHDA, CDR2 SQIVND (reference sequence). The V and J ends lost 4 bases and 2 bases respectively, with 9 bases between them. The CDR3 is CASSTGSAGNTIYF. CDR3 nucleotides: TGTGCCAGTAGTACGGGTTCAGCTGGAAACACCATATATTTT.

V usage is TRBV14 and J usage is TRBJ2-3; D possibly corresponds to TRBD1 (6 bases). CDR3 size: 13 residues. V was shortened by 5 bases and J by 9 bases, with 15 bases between the two germline ends. In germline, CDR1 is SGHDN, CDR2 FVKESK. As DNA, the CDR3 is TGTGCCAGCAGCTCACAGGGTTGGGGGACGCAGTATTTT. Residues: CASSSQGWGTQYF.

The gene calls are TRBV5-8 and TRBJ2-2; tentatively, D is TRBD2 (6 bases). This CDR3 is 16 amino acids long. V gave up 1 base and J gave up 7 bases, with 17 bases separating them. Per germline, CDR1 SGHTS and CDR2 YDEGEE. CDR3 nucleotide sequence: TGTGCCAGCAGCTTGTACCCGGGAGAAAAGGTCGGGGAGCTGTTTTTT. Its translation is CASSLYPGEKVGELFF. Combining the CDR3 with reference TRBV5-8 and TRBJ2-2 gives the whole variable domain EAGVTQSPTHLIKTRGQQATLRCSPISGHTSVYWYQQALGLGLQFLLWYDEGEERNRGNFPPRFSGRQFPNYSSELNVNALELEDSALYLCASSLYPGEKVGELFFGEGSRLTVL.

The chain has TRBV19 and TRBJ1-2, with TRBD1 identical over 12 bases. V was clipped by 8 bases and J by 8 bases; unmatched bases: 9. The CDR3 totals 14 residues. Germline V gene data show CDR1 as LNHDA and CDR2 as SQIVND (reference sequence). This CDR3 reads CASVTGQGATGYTF. The CDR3, as DNA: TGTGCCAGTGTGACGGGACAGGGGGCGACCGGCTACACCTTC.

This chain connects TRBV6-5 to TRBJ2-7, with 8 nucleotides matching TRBD1. This CDR3 is built from 14 residues. V was pared by 5 bases and J by 1 base, with 4 bases of the junction left unmatched. CDR1 MNHEY and CDR2 SVGAGI come from the germline V gene. CDR3 nucleotide sequence: TGTGCCAGCAGTAGGGACAGGAGGTCCTACGAGCAGTACTTC. It translates to CASSRDRRSYEQYF.

This chain uses TRBV14 with TRBJ2-7, with TRBD1 matching over 8 bases. The CDR3 loop spans 15 amino acids. Trimming cost V 1 base and J 3 bases; bases outside gene matches: 5. The V gene's germline CDR1 is SGHDN and CDR2 FVKESK. In nucleotides, the CDR3 is TGTGCCAGCAGCCAAGTTGCCGGGACAGGCTACGAGCAGTACTTC. Protein sequence: CASSQVAGTGYEQYF. Full variable domain (rest looked up from reference TRBV14 and TRBJ2-7): EAGVTQFPSHSVIEKGQTVTLRCDPISGHDNLYWYRRVMGKEIKFLLHFVKESKQDESGMPNNRFLAERTGGTYSTLKVQPAELEDSGVYFCASSQVAGTGYEQYFGPGTRLTVT.

This chain joins TRBV12-5 and TRBJ2-6, with D possibly TRBD1 on 6 matching bases. The CDR3 has 17 residues. Between the trimmed V and J ends, which lost 6 bases and 0 bases, there was a span of 15 bases. Germline CDR1 LGHNT, CDR2 FRNRAP. CDR3: CASGQGQTHSGANVLTF. CDR3 sequence (DNA): TGTGCTAGTGGCCAAGGACAGACCCACTCTGGGGCCAACGTCCTGACTTTC.

V is TRBV7-3 and J is TRBJ2-3; TRBD2 aligns across 10 bases. From germline, CDR1 is SGHTA and CDR2 FQGTGA. The V segment lost 2 bases and the J segment 6 bases; nucleotides outside the gene matches: 2. CDR3 length: 14 residues. This CDR3 reads CASSLGLAADTQYF. DNA for the CDR3: TGTGCCAGCAGCTTAGGACTAGCGGCTGATACGCAGTATTTT.

The chain is built from TRBV23-1 and TRBJ2-3, with a possible D match to TRBD2 (6 bases). TRBV23-1 is labeled an ORF, and its function is uncertain. CDR3 length equals 9 residues. The CDR3 DNA is TGCCCCGGGGGAGATACGCAGTATTTT. Its protein is CPGGDTQYF.

The chain links TRBV7-6 to TRBJ2-2, with TRBD2 matching over 7 bases. CDR1 is SGHVS, CDR2 FNYEAQ, per germline. The CDR3 runs to 14 residues. Unmatched junction bases numbered 5, after V lost 3 bases and J lost 7 bases. Here the CDR3 DNA reads TGTGCCAGCAGCTTGGAGCGGGGAATCGGGGAGCTGTTTTTT. Translated, it gives CASSLERGIGELFF.

This clone was detected only once. This rearrangement joins TRBV2 to TRBJ2-7, with D perhaps TRBD1 (5 bases). The V and J ends lost 7 bases and 5 bases respectively, with 9 bases between them. In germline, CDR1 is SNHLY, CDR2 FYNNEI. The CDR3 runs 11 residues. This chain's CDR3 is CASIQGDEQYF. The CDR3 nucleotides read TGTGCCAGCATCCAGGGCGACGAGCAGTACTTC. The full variable domain, in which reference TRBV2 and TRBJ2-7 provide the parts outside the CDR3, is EPEVTQTPSHQVTQMGQEVILRCVPISNHLYFYWYRQILGQKVEFLVSFYNNEISEKSEIFDDQFSVERPDGSNFTLKIRSTKLEDSAMYFCASIQGDEQYFGPGTRLTVT.

The rearrangement links TRBV28 to TRBJ1-1; D is possibly TRBD1 (5 bases). V lost 5 bases, J lost 4 bases, and 14 bases lay in between. Germline V gene lookup returns CDR1 MDHEN and CDR2 SYDVKM. The CDR3 is 14 amino acids. CDR3 amino acids: CASSGRGSPTEAFF. The CDR3 DNA follows: TGTGCCAGCAGTGGGAGGGGCAGCCCCACTGAAGCTTTCTTT.

This rearrangement joins TRBV28 to TRBJ2-7; D is possibly TRBD1 (5 bases). Trimming took off 8 bases at V and 6 bases at J, with 14 bases between the two ends. The length of the CDR3 is 12 residues. Germline CDR1 is MDHEN and CDR2 is SYDVKM. This CDR3 is CASQVVGVEQYF. The CDR3 DNA follows: TGTGCCAGCCAAGTGGTAGGGGTCGAGCAGTACTTC. Variable domain in full (rest from reference TRBV28 and TRBJ2-7): DVKVTQSSRYLVKRTGEKVFLECVQDMDHENMFWYRQDPGLGLRLIYFSYDVKMKEKGDIPEGYSVSREKKERFSLILESASTNQTSMYLCASQVVGVEQYFGPGTRLTVT.

J is TRBJ2-1 and V is TRBV6-1; D might be TRBD2 (6 bases). Germline CDR1 is MNHNS and CDR2 is SASEGT. The length of the CDR3 is 15 residues. The V end lost 2 bases, the J end lost 9 bases, and 17 bases lay between the germline ends. The CDR3 sequence is CASSELRGQVLEQFF. CDR3 DNA: TGTGCCAGCAGTGAATTGCGGGGTCAGGTTCTTGAGCAGTTCTTC.

In its sample, this clone was seen once. The chain carries TRBV6-2 or TRBV6-3 and TRBJ1-1; perhaps TRBD1 as D (6 bases). V was cut by 0 bases and J by 1 base, with 12 bases left in between. The length of the CDR3 is 16 residues. Germline V gives CDR1 MNHEY, CDR2 SVGEGT. CDR3 in DNA: TGTGCCAGCAGTTACTCGATGGCGACAGGGAACACTGAAGCTTTCTTT. This sequence encodes CASSYSMATGNTEAFF.

This chain connects TRBV9 to TRBJ1-3; tentative D call: TRBD1 (5 bases). The CDR3 contains 15 residues. Trimming pared 3 bases from V and 3 bases from J, leaving 13 bases between. Germline CDR1 and CDR2: SGDLS and YYNGEE. The CDR3 nucleotides read TGTGCCAGCAGCGCTCAGGGTTCTTATGGAAACACCATATATTTT. This sequence encodes CASSAQGSYGNTIYF.

This sequence joins TRBV5-6 and TRBJ1-2; the match to TRBD1 covers 8 bases. Trimming at V came to 2 bases and at J to 6 bases, leaving 6 bases not matched to a gene. Per germline, CDR1 SGHDT and CDR2 YYEEEE. The CDR3 length is 14 residues. The CDR3 here is CASSLRQGLNGYTF. The CDR3 coding sequence is TGTGCCAGCAGCTTAAGACAGGGGCTGAATGGCTACACCTTC.